This T cell receptor beta chain was observed in a study of shared clonotypes between healthy human individuals. Method: immunoSEQ multiplex PCR; TCRdb's copy keeps in-frame clones and lacks some. The table lists millions of clones, 80% to 95% of them singletons, with about 0.39% in the top ten. This clone has a single count. V lost 8 bases, J lost 5 bases, and 19 bases lay in between. CDR1 and CDR2 (germline): KGHSH, LQKENI. The CDR3 extends over 15 amino acids. The sample taken for sequencing was naive CD4+ T cells from PBMCs. Subset meaning: CD45RA+ positively selected. The gene calls are TRBV18 and TRBJ2-1, with D perhaps matching TRBD1 (6 bases). This TCR was recovered from a man aged 18 to 29 in good health. Some clones in this sample may be carry-over from other donors' samples. CDR3 sequence (DNA): TGTGCCAGCCTTGGGGGCGGGTCCCGCAACAATGAGCAGTTCTTC. It translates to CASLGGGSRNNEQFF. The complete variable domain, with remaining parts taken from reference TRBV18 and TRBJ2-1, reads NAGVMQNPRHLVRRRGQEARLRCSPMKGHSHVYWYRQLPEEGLKFMVYLQKENIIDESGMPKERFSAEFPKEGPSILRIQQVVRGDSAAYFCASLGGGSRNNEQFFGPGTRLTVL.